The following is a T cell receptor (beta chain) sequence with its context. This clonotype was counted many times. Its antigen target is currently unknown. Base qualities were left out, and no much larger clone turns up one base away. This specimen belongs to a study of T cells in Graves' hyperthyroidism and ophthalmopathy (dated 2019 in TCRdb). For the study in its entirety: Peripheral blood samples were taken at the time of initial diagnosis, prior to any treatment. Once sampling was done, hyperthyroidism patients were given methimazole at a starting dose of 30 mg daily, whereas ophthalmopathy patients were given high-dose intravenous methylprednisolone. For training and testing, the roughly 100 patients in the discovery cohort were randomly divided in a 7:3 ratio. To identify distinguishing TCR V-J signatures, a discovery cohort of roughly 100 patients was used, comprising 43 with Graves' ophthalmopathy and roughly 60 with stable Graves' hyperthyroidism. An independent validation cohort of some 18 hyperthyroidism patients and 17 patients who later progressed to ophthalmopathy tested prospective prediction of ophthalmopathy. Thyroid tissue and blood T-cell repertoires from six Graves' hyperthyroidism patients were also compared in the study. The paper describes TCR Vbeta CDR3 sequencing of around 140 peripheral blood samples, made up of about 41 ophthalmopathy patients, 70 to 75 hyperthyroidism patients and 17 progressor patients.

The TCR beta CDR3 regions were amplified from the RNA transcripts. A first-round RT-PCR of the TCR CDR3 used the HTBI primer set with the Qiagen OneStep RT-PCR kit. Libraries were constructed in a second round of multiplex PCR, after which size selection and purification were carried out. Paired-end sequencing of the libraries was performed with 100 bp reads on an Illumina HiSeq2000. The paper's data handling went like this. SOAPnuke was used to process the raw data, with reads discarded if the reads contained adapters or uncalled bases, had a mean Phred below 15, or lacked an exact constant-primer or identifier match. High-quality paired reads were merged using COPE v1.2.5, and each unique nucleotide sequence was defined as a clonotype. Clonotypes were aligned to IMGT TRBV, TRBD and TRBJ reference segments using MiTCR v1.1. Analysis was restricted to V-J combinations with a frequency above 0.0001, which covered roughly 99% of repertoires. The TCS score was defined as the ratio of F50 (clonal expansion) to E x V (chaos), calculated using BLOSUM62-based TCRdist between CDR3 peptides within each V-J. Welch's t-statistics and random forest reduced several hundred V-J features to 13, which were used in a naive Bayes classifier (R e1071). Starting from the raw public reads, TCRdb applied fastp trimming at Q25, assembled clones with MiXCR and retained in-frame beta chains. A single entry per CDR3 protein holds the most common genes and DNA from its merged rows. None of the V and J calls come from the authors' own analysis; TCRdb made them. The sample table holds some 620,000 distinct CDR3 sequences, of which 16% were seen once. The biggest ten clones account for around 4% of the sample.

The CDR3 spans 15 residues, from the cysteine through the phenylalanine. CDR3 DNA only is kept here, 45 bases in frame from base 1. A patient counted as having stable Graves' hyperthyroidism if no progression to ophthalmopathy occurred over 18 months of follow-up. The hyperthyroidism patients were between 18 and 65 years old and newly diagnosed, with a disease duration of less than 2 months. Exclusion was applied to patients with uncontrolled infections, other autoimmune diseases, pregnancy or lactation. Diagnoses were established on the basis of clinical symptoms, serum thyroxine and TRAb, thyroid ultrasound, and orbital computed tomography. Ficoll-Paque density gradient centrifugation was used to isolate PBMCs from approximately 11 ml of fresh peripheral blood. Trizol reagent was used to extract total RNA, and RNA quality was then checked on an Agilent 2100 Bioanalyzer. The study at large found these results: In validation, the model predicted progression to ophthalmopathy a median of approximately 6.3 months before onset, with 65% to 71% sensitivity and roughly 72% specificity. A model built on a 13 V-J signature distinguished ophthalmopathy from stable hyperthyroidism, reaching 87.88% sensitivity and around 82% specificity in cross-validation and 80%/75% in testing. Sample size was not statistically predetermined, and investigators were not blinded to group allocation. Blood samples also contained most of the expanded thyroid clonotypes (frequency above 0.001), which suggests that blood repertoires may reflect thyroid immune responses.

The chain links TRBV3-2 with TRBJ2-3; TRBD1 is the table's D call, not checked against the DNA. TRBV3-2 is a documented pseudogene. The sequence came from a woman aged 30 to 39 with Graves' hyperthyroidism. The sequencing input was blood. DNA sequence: TGTGCCAGCAGCCTAAAGGGGCAAAGTGGCGATACGCAGTATTTT. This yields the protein CASSLKGQSGDTQYF.